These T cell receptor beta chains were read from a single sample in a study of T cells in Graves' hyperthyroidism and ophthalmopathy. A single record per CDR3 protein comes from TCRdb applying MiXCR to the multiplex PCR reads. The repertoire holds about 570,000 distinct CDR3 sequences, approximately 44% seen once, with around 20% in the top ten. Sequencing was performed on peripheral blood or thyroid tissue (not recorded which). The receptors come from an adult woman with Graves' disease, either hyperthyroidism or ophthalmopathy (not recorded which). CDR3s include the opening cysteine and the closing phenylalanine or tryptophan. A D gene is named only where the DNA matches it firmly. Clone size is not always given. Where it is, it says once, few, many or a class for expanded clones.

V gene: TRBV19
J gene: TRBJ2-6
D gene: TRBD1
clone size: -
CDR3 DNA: TGTGCCGATAGACAGGGGGCGGTAGCTGGGGCCAACGTCCTGACTTTC
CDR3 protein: CADRQGAVAGANVLTF

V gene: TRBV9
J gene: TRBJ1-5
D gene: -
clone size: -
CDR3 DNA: TGTGCCAGCAGCGCGTCCGGGACCCAAGGCCAGCCCCAGCATTTT
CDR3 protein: CASSASGTQGQPQHF

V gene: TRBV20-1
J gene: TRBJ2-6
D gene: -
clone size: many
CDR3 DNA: TGCAGTGCTCGCGATACGGTAGCTGGAGGGGCCAACGTCCTGACTTTC
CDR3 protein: CSARDTVAGGANVLTF

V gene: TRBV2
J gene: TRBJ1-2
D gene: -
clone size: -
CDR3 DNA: TGTGCCAGCAGTGCTAGGGATCCCAGAAGAGGAGAGTATGGCTACACCTTC
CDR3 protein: CASSARDPRRGEYGYTF

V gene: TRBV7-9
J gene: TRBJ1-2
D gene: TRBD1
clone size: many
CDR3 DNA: TGTGCCAGCAGCGCTCCCCCCGACAGGGGGCGAGGCTACACCTTC
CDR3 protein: CASSAPPDRGRGYTF

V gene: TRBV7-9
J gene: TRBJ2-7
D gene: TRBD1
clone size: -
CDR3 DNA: TGTGCCAGCAGAGGGGACAGGGGGAGCTACGAGCAGTACTTC
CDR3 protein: CASRGDRGSYEQYF

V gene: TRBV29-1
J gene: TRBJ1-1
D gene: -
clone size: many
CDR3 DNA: TGCAGCGTTGAAGAAAACACAAGACTTCCTGAAGCTTTCTTT
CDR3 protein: CSVEENTRLPEAFF

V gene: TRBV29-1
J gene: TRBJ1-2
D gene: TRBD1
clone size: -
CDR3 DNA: TGCAGCGTTGAAGATTACGGGACAGGGGACGGTGGCTACACCTTC
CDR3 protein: CSVEDYGTGDGGYTF

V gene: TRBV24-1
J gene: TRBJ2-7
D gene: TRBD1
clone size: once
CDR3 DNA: TGTGCCACCAGTGATCCCGGGACAGGAGCCTACGAGCAGTACTTC
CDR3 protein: CATSDPGTGAYEQYF

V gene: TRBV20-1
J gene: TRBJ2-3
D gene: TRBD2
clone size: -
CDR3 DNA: TGCAGTGCCAGACCCCCGCTAGCGGGAGGAACAGATACGCAGTATTTT
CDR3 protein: CSARPPLAGGTDTQYF

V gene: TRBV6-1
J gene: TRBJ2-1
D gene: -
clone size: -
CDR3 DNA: TGTGCCAGCCTTAACATGTACAATGAGCAGTTCTTC
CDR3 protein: CASLNMYNEQFF

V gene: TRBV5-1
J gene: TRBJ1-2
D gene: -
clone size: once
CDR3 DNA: TGCGCCAGCATGGAGATGGGGGGAAGGGACTATGGCTACACCTTC
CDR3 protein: CASMEMGGRDYGYTF

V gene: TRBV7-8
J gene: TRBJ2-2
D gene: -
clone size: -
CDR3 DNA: TGTGCCAGCAGCCTAGAGGCAAGCTCTGGACAGATCACCGGGGAGCTGTTTTTT
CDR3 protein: CASSLEASSGQITGELFF

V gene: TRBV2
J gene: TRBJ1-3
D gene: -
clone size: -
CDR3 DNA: TGTGCCAGCAGTGGCATCGGGAGCTCTGGAAACACCATATATTTT
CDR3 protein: CASSGIGSSGNTIYF

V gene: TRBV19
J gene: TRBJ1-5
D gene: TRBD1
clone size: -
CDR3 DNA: TGTGCCGGTAGTCCTCTGAGGACAGGGGATGTTCACCCCCAGCATTTT
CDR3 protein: CAGSPLRTGDVHPQHF

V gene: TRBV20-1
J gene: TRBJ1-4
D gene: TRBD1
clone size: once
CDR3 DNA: TGCAGTGCATCCGACAGGGCTAAGAATGAAAAACTGTTTTTT
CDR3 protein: CSASDRAKNEKLFF

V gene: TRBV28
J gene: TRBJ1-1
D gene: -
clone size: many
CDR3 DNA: TGTGCCAGCAGTGGGGAACCGGACACTGAAGCTTTCTTT
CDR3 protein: CASSGEPDTEAFF

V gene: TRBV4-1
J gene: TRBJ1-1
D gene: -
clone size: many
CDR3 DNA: TGCGCCAGCAGCCACCCCCCTAGGGGTTGGACTGAAGCTTTCTTT
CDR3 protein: CASSHPPRGWTEAFF

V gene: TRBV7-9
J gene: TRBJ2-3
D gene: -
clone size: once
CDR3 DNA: TGTGCCACCCAGGGGGGAGCTCGAGATACGCAGTATTTT
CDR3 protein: CATQGGARDTQYF

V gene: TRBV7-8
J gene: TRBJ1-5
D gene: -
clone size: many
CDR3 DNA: TGTGCCAGCAGCTTAGATCCAGGGTTGGATCAGCCCCAGCATTTT
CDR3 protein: CASSLDPGLDQPQHF

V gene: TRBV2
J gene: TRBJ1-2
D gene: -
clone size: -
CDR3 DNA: TGTGCCAGCATATTCGCGGGCTATGGCTACACCTTC
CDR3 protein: CASIFAGYGYTF

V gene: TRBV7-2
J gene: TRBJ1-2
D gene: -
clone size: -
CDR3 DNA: TGTGCCAGCAGCCCCGGGAGTACTAATGGCTACACCTTC
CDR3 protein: CASSPGSTNGYTF

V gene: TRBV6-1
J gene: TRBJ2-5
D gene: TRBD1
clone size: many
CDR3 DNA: TGTGCCAGCACCCGTGCGGTCGAGGGGGCGGAGACCCAGTACTTC
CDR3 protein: CASTRAVEGAETQYF

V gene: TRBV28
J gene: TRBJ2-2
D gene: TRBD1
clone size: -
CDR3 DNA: TGTGCCAGCAGAGGCGGGACAGGGTATACCGGGGAGCTGTTTTTT
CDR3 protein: CASRGGTGYTGELFF

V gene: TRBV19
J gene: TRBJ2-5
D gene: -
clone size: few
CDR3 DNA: TGTGCCAGTCGAGGGATGGTAGGACCCCAAGAGACCCAGTACTTC
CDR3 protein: CASRGMVGPQETQYF

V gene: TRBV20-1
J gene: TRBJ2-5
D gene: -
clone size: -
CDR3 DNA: TGCAGTGCTCCCCGACAGATTCAAGAGACCCAGTACTTC
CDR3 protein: CSAPRQIQETQYF

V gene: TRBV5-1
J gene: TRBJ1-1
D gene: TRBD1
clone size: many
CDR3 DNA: TGCGCCAGCAGCCGGGACAGGGGGCTTACTGAAGCTTTCTTT
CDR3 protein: CASSRDRGLTEAFF

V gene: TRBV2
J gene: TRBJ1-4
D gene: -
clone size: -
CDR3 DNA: TGTGCCAGCAGTGTACCGGGCCTTAATGAAAAACTGTTTTTT
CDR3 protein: CASSVPGLNEKLFF

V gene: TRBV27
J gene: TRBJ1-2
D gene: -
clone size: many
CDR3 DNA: TGTGCCAGCAAAGTGCTGTCTGATTCCTATGGCTACACCTTC
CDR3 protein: CASKVLSDSYGYTF

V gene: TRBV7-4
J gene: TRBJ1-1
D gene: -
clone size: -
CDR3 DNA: TGTGCCAGCGGCGTACAAGGGGACACTGAAGCTTTCTTT
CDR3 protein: CASGVQGDTEAFF

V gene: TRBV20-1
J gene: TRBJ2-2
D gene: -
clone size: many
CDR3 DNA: TGCAGTGCTAGAGATCGGGGAGGAGGGGCCGGGGAGCTGTTTTTT
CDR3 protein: CSARDRGGGAGELFF

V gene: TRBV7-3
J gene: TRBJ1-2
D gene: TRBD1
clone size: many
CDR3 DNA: TGTGCCAGCAGCCCCGGGACAGGGGATCCTTTATGGAGGGCTAACTATGGCTACACCTTC
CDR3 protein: CASSPGTGDPLWRANYGYTF

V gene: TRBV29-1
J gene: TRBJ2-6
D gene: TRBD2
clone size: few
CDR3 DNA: TGCAGCGTTGAAGTCGGGGGGAGGGGGGCCAACGTCCTGACTTTC
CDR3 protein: CSVEVGGRGANVLTF

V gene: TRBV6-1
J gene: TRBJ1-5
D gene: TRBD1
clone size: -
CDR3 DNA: TGTGCCAGCAGGGGGACAGGATTTGGGGACCGACCCCAGCATTTT
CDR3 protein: CASRGTGFGDRPQHF

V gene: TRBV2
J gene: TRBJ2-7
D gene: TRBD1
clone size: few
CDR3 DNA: TGTGCCAGCGGCGTCAGGGGGCTACACGAGCAGTACTTC
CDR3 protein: CASGVRGLHEQYF

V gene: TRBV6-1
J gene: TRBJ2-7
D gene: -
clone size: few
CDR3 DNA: TGTGCCGGCAGGGATCCGGATAAAACCTACGAGCAGTACTTC
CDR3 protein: CAGRDPDKTYEQYF

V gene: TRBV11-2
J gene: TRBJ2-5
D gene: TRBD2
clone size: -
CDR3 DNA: TGTGCCAGCAGCCTGGAGACCTTAGCGGGAGAGACCCAGTACTTC
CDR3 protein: CASSLETLAGETQYF

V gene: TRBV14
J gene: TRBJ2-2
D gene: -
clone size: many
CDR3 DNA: TGTGCCAGCAGCCAAGAGCGCCGAACAGCCGGGGAGCTGTTTTTT
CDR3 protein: CASSQERRTAGELFF

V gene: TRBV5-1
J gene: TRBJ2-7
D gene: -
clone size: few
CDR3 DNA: TGCGCCAGCAGCTTGGCGGATCATGGCGAGCAGTACTTC
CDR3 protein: CASSLADHGEQYF

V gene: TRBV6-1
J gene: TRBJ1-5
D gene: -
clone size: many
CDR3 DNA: TGTGCCAGCATTTTGAGCAGGGGTGAACAGCCCCAGCATTTT
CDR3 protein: CASILSRGEQPQHF

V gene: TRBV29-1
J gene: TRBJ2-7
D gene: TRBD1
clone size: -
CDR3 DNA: TGCAGCGCGGGACAGGATGCCTACGAGCAGTACTTC
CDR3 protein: CSAGQDAYEQYF

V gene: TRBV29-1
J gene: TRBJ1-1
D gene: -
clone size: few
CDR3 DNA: TGCAGCGTTGTAGTATCAGGACAGAAGGACACTGAAGCTTTCTTT
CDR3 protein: CSVVVSGQKDTEAFF

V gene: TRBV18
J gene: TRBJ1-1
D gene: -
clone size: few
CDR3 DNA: TGTGCCAGCTCACCACTTGGGGTTATGAACACTGAAGCTTTCTTT
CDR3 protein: CASSPLGVMNTEAFF

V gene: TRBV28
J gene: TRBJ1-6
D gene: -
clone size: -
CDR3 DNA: TGTGCCAGCAGTTTAATCGAGGGGGTAGTTAATTCACCCCTCCACTTT
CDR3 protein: CASSLIEGVVNSPLHF

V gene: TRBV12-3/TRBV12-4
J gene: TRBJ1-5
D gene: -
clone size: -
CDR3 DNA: TGTGCCAGCAGTTTGGGACTCCGGGGAGTCAATCAGCCCCACCATTTT
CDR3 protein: CASSLGLRGVNQPHHF